These T cell receptor beta chains were read from a single sample in a study of cytomegalovirus exposure and HLA in healthy donors. Some clones are missing from TCRdb's copy, which holds only in-frame ones; the method was immunoSEQ multiplex PCR. This table has 90,000 to 140,000 clones, 83% appearing once. The specimen was PBMCs. The receptors come from a man between 18 and 29 years old in good health and CMV-seronegative. The CDR3 runs from the conserved cysteine through the conserved F or W. The order of the fields is D gene, V gene, clone size, J gene, CDR3 protein, CDR3 DNA. A D gene is named only where the DNA matches it firmly. A row's size may be missing; if present it is once, few, many or a size class.

>TRBD1|TRBV29-1|NA|TRBJ1-1
CSGSGQFGFGKNTEAFF
TGCAGCGGTTCGGGACAGTTTGGGTTCGGAAAGAACACTGAAGCTTTCTTT
>TRBD1|TRBV5-1|NA|TRBJ2-3
CASSVAGTGQDTQYF
TGCGCCAGCAGCGTGGCCGGGACAGGGCAAGATACGCAGTATTTT
>TRBD2|TRBV10-2|NA|TRBJ2-1
CATLEGRAKGNEQFF
TGCGCCACCCTAGAAGGGAGGGCTAAGGGCAATGAGCAGTTCTTC
>NA|TRBV7-2|NA|TRBJ2-3
CASSLGGRHPSTDTQYF
TGTGCCAGCAGCTTAGGCGGGCGCCATCCTAGCACAGATACGCAGTATTTT
>TRBD1|TRBV2|NA|TRBJ1-4
CASRDRGFLNEKLFF
TGTGCCAGCCGGGACAGGGGTTTTCTTAATGAAAAACTGTTTTTT
>NA|TRBV6-6|NA|TRBJ1-1
CASNVPTGRNTEAFF
TGTGCCAGCAACGTGCCGACAGGCCGGAACACTGAAGCTTTCTTT
>TRBD2|TRBV28|NA|TRBJ2-5
CASRLAGLGETQYF
TGTGCCAGCAGACTAGCGGGATTAGGAGAGACCCAGTACTTC
>NA|TRBV9|few|TRBJ1-1
CASSAYMNTEAFF
TGTGCCAGCAGCGCGTACATGAACACTGAAGCTTTCTTT
>NA|TRBV19|many|TRBJ1-5
CASQGSREGNQPQHF
TGTGCCAGCCAGGGCTCACGGGAGGGGAATCAGCCCCAGCATTTT
>NA|TRBV2|NA|TRBJ1-1
CASSAGFGITEAFF
TGTGCCAGCAGTGCCGGGTTCGGGATCACTGAAGCTTTCTTT
>TRBD2|TRBV10-3|NA|TRBJ2-1
CAIRKGTITGEQFF
TGTGCCATCAGAAAGGGGACTATAACGGGAGAGCAGTTCTTC
>TRBD2|TRBV4-3|NA|TRBJ2-7
CASSQEEGGPYEQYF
TGCGCCAGCAGCCAAGAGGAGGGAGGGCCTTACGAGCAGTACTTC
>TRBD1|TRBV27|NA|TRBJ1-6
CASSGTGGSPLHF
TGTGCCAGCAGTGGGACAGGGGGATCACCCCTCCACTTT
>TRBD2|TRBV6-6|NA|TRBJ2-5
CASSLDSGYQETQYF
TGTGCCAGCAGTTTGGATAGCGGGTACCAAGAGACCCAGTACTTC
>NA|TRBV11-2|NA|TRBJ2-1
CASSLKRDTFYNEQFF
TGTGCCAGCAGCTTAAAACGGGACACCTTTTACAATGAGCAGTTCTTC
>NA|TRBV4-3|NA|TRBJ2-2
CASSQDGDHTGELFF
TGCGCCAGCAGCCAAGATGGAGATCACACCGGGGAGCTGTTTTTT